This T cell receptor (beta chain) was obtained from a study of CD4 T cell repertoires in COVID-19 (dated by TCRdb to 2020 to 2022). Looking at the study overall: To analyze cross-reactivity, CFSE-low cells were expanded with IL-2 for roughly ten days and then labeled again and restimulated with spike proteins from other coronaviruses. In COVID-19-recovered individuals, the study described naturally processed CD4+ T cell responses to SARS-CoV-2 spike and nucleoprotein and used TCR Vbeta sequencing to evaluate clonal composition. Subset-level TCR Vbeta repertoire analysis of SARS-CoV-2-reactive T cells was performed in a few recovered individuals. What the authors observed across the whole study: Several of the most expanded SARS-CoV-2-reactive clonotypes were present in two or all three memory subsets, which suggests intraclonal diversification. Consistent with cross-reactivity, between about 6.5 and 26% of SARS-CoV-2 clonotypes also showed up in secondary cultures stimulated with SARS-CoV and/or HKU1 spike.

Remarks on this clone: What antigen it recognizes has not been identified. The record has no base qualities; no much larger clone is one base away.

Memory T cell samples that were not cultured were sequenced immediately after ex vivo isolation. CD4+ total memory, central memory, effector memory and circulating T follicular helper cells were isolated from peripheral blood mononuclear cells. CDR1 is given as LNHDA and CDR2 as SQIVND, both from the germline V gene (reference sequence). From cysteine to phenylalanine, the CDR3 is 13 amino acids long. Of the read, only the CDR3 DNA is kept; its 39 bases are in frame from base 1. Relative to germline, V is 6 bases shorter and J is 4 bases shorter, with 12 bases between their ends. Library generation was performed with the immunoSEQ multiplex PCR assay. Concerning the study's data processing: The Chao-Jaccard similarity index and counts of shared clonotypes were used to quantify repertoire overlap between subsets. TCRdb provides this immuneACCESS table in a form limited to in-frame rearrangements. Some clones are lacking; in checked studies, under half of them reflect an unresolved V gene, and why the rest are absent is not known. D and trimming were read from the DNA, whereas the V and J calls and clone size are those reported in that table. For this sample the table gives around 22,000 clones, of which around 87% were detected only once. Of the sample, approximately 0.6% is held by the ten largest clones.

This sequence uses TRBV19 and TRBJ1-1; confidence is insufficient to name the D gene. The sequencing used central memory CD4+ T cells from blood, collected before the COVID-19 pandemic. The sample's cell subset or site label, decoded: CD4+ T central memory cells. This TCR derives from a human donor who had COVID-19. This receptor has the CDR3 CASSSRRSTEAFF. DNA sequence: TGTGCCAGTAGCTCGAGAAGGAGCACTGAAGCTTTCTTT.